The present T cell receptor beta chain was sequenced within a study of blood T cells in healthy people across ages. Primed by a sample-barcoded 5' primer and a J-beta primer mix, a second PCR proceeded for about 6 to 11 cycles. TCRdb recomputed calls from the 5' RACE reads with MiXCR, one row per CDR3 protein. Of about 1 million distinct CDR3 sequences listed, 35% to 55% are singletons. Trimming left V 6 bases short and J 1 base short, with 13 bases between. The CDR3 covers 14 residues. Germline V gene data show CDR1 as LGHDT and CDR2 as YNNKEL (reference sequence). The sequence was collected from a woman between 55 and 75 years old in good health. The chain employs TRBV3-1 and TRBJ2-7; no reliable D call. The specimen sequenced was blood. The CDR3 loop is CASSSTSKSYEQYF. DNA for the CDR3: TGTGCCAGCAGTTCCACATCGAAGTCCTACGAGCAGTACTTC.